The 14 T cell receptor beta chains presented below share a single source sample, sequenced in a study of cytomegalovirus exposure and HLA in healthy donors. The PCR had 60 Vbeta and 13 Jbeta primers. Assay: immunoSEQ multiplex PCR; the TCRdb copy retains only in-frame clones and omits some. This sample has tens of thousands of clones; over 70% occur once, and the top ten carry roughly 6%. Sequenced sample: PBMCs. The receptors derive from a male donor in good health and CMV-seropositive.

This clone occurred once. The rearrangement links TRBV5-4 to TRBJ2-6; D gene uncertain. CDR1 is SGHNT, CDR2 YYREEE, per germline (reference sequence). Trimming cost V 4 bases and J 2 bases, with 10 bases left between them. The CDR3 runs 15 residues. This chain's CDR3 is CASSPAGAGANVLTF. The CDR3 DNA follows: TGTGCCAGCAGCCCCGCCGGAGCTGGGGCCAACGTCCTGACTTTC.

The V call is TRBV6-5, the J call TRBJ2-3, with D possibly being TRBD1 (6 bases). Germline values: CDR1 MNHEY, CDR2 SVGAGI. This CDR3 comprises 16 residues. Trimming stripped 1 base from V and 0 bases from J, with 11 bases between. CDR3 nucleotides: TGTGCCAGCAGTTACTTAGGGACATTCAGCACAGATACGCAGTATTTT. This sequence encodes CASSYLGTFSTDTQYF.

The chain couples TRBV7-9 to TRBJ1-4; TRBD1 aligns across 9 bases. V shed 2 bases, J shed 7 bases, and the junction held 5 bases outside the gene matches. Germline V lookup: CDR1 SEHNR, CDR2 FQNEAQ (reference sequence). This CDR3 is built from 15 residues. The CDR3 protein is CASSLSSDRGEKLFF. The CDR3 DNA sequence: TGTGCCAGCAGCTTAAGTTCGGACAGGGGTGAAAAACTGTTTTTT.

This clone was counted a few times. CDR3 in DNA: TGCGCCAGCAGCCAGGCGGTCTGGCGGGACTACAATGAGCAGTTCTTC. It specifies CASSQAVWRDYNEQFF. This chain links TRBV4-1 with TRBJ2-1; D perhaps matches TRBD2 (6 bases). The CDR3 is 16 amino acids. V lost 3 bases, J lost 3 bases, and 15 bases lay in between. Per the germline V gene, CDR1 is MGHRA and CDR2 is YSYEKL.

This clone was observed a few times. V usage is TRBV19 and J usage is TRBJ2-1, with 8 bases identical to TRBD1. The CDR3 sequence is 16 residues long. Germline CDR1 and CDR2: LNHDA and SQIVND (reference sequence). V trimming: 6 bases; J trimming: 7 bases; junction bases outside the gene matches: 14. The CDR3 here is CASSPMSGGLKNEQFF. CDR3 nucleotides: TGTGCCAGTAGCCCGATGTCAGGGGGCCTCAAGAATGAGCAGTTCTTC.

A remark on this clone: Germline and junction disagree at one end, which may indicate a read error. The chain is built from TRBV7-9 and TRBJ1-1, with D unclear. CDR1 is SEHNR and CDR2 is FQNEAQ in the germline V gene (reference sequence). There are 12 residues in the CDR3. This chain's CDR3 is CSSRWQYTEAFF. As DNA, the CDR3 is TGTTCCAGCAGATGGCAGTACACTGAAGCTTTCTTT.

V usage is TRBV9 and J usage is TRBJ2-5; 7 bases are shared with TRBD2. Germline CDR1 SGDLS, CDR2 YYNGEE. The CDR3 spans 15 residues. The V segment lost 5 bases and the J segment 1 base; nucleotides outside the gene matches: 8. The CDR3 sequence: CASSRGERGQETQYF. The CDR3 bases are TGTGCCAGCAGTCGGGGTGAGCGGGGCCAAGAGACCCAGTACTTC.

The rearrangement uses TRBV6-1 and TRBJ2-7, with D tentatively TRBD1 (6 bases). In germline, CDR1 is MNHNS, CDR2 SASEGT. The length of the CDR3 is 14 residues. V gave up 7 bases and J gave up 0 bases, with 13 bases separating them. This CDR3 reads CASTKGDLSYEQYF. Written as DNA, the CDR3 is TGTGCCAGCACCAAGGGGGACCTCTCCTACGAGCAGTACTTC.

The CDR3 DNA reads as TGTGCCAGCATCAGGACAGGGGGCAACGAGCAGTACTTC. Protein product: CASIRTGGNEQYF. The V and J genes are TRBV6-5 and TRBJ2-5; 11 bases fit TRBD1. Judging by the DNA end, TRBJ2-7 fits better; the J call may be wrong. Germline V lookup: CDR1 MNHEY, CDR2 SVGAGI. The CDR3 covers 13 residues.

This clone was found many times. This sequence joins TRBV2 and TRBJ1-1; weak D call: TRBD1 (6 bases). V was shortened by 6 bases and J by 1 base, with 12 bases between the two germline ends. The V gene's germline CDR1 is SNHLY and CDR2 FYNNEI. The CDR3 covers 14 residues. CDR3 residues: CASRRQASNTEAFF. CDR3 coding DNA: TGTGCCAGCAGGCGACAGGCCTCGAACACTGAAGCTTTCTTT. Drawing the rest from reference TRBV2 and TRBJ1-1, the complete variable domain is EPEVTQTPSHQVTQMGQEVILRCVPISNHLYFYWYRQILGQKVEFLVSFYNNEISEKSEIFDDQFSVERPDGSNFTLKIRSTKLEDSAMYFCASRRQASNTEAFFGQGTRLTVV.

The chain couples TRBV5-1 to TRBJ1-1; TRBD1 matches 7 bases. This CDR3 is 15 amino acids long. From germline, CDR1 is SGHRS and CDR2 YFSETQ. V was clipped by 4 bases and J by 5 bases; unmatched bases: 11. CDR3 in amino acids: CASSLGDRSLTEAFF. The CDR3 nucleotides read TGCGCCAGCAGCCTTGGGGACAGATCTCTAACTGAAGCTTTCTTT.

The rearrangement links TRBV4-3 to TRBJ2-5; possibly TRBD1 for D (6 bases). The CDR3 spans 15 residues. Germline lookup yields CDR1 LGHNA and CDR2 YSLEER. V lost 0 bases to trimming and J lost 5 bases, with 13 bases between them. The CDR3 loop reads CASSQDRNQGETQYF. CDR3 coding DNA: TGCGCCAGCAGCCAAGATCGCAACCAGGGGGAGACCCAGTACTTC.

The CDR3 here is CASSFGGAVYGYTF. The CDR3 DNA is TGTGCCAGCAGTTTTGGGGGCGCGGTCTATGGCTACACCTTC. V gene TRBV27 combines with J gene TRBJ1-2, with D possibly matching TRBD1 (6 bases). V lost 3 bases and J 4 bases, leaving 12 bases between the germline ends. CDR1 and CDR2 (germline): MNHEY, SMNVEV (reference sequence). The CDR3 consists of 14 residues.

The gene calls are TRBV6-1 and TRBJ2-3; TRBD1 is a possible D gene (6 bases). Trimming left V 6 bases short and J 0 bases short, with 7 bases between. This CDR3 has 13 amino acids. Germline V gives CDR1 MNHNS, CDR2 SASEGT. The CDR3 sequence is CASRQGSTDTQYF. The CDR3, as DNA: TGTGCCAGCAGGCAGGGGAGCACAGATACGCAGTATTTT.